This T cell receptor (beta chain) was recorded in a study of shared clonotypes between healthy human individuals. Study-wide findings and caveats: Rarefaction showed sorted-subset sequencing was incomplete despite large depth.

On this clone: Its antigen is as yet unknown.

Donors comprised healthy HIV-negative adults lacking recent acute infections or vaccinations. Every contributor of samples was a Caucasian grown-up residing in Nashville, Tennessee. Clones were read by immunoSEQ multiplex PCR, and TCRdb kept only the in-frame ones, dropping some. The sample has a few million clones; around nine tenths are singletons. V shed 3 bases and J 4 bases; nucleotides not matched to a gene: 8. This CDR3 is built from 17 residues. Germline V gives CDR1 LNHDA, CDR2 SQIVND (reference sequence). The chain couples TRBV19 to TRBJ2-7, with 14 bases that match TRBD2. The source is a young man in good health. Sequencing input: naive CD4+ T cells sorted from blood. Subset here: CD45RA+ positively selected. The CDR3 sequence is CASSIMPGTSGRYEQYF. DNA of the CDR3: TGTGCCAGTAGTATCATGCCCGGGACTAGCGGGAGATACGAGCAGTACTTC.